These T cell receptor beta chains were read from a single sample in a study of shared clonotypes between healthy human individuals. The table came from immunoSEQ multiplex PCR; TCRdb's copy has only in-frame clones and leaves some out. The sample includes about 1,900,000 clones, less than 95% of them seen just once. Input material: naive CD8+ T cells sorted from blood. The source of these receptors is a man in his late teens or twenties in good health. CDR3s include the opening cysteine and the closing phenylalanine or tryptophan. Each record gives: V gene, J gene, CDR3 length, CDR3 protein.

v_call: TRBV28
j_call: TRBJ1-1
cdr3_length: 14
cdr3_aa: CASSPGGGNTEAFF

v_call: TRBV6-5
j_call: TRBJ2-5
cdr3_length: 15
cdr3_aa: CASSGGGGAAETQYF

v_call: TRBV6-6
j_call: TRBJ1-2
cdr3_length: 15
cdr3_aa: CASIPGTGGNYGHTF

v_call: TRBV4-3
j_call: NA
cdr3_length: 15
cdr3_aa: CASSQRQGGSYEQYF

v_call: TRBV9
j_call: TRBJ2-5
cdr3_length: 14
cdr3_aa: CASSVGGAQETQYF

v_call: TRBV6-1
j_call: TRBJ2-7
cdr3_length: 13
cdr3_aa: CASRLSASYEQYF

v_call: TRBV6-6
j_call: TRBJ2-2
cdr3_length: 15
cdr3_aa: CASSYAGGAGGELFF

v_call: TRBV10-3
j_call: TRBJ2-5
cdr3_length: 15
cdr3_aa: CAISEGRVDVETQYF

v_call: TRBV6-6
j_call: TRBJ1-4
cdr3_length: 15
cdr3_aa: CASSYPAGVEEKLFF

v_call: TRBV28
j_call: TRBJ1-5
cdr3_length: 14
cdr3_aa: CASSLGRSNQPQHF